This T cell receptor beta chain was identified in a study of siplizumab effects on memory and regulatory T cells. For the study at large: The study paired mixed lymphocyte reactions, running them with siplizumab at around 0.99 ug/mL or without drug. Findings of the study overall: Unstimulated naive T cells seemed to show more diversity than memory cells did, and they also seemed to be among the major contributors to the alloresponse. Tregs proliferating in siplizumab cultures lacked confirmation of their suppressive function.

Assays covered some 98,000 TCR templates per sample. Only in-frame clones appear in the TCRdb table, and some are missing; sequencing was by immunoSEQ multiplex PCR. This sample has about 10,000 clones, with roughly 45% found just once. In the mixed lymphocyte reaction, cells were cocultured for 5 to 7 days at 37°C. This clone was detected only a few times. What it recognizes is unknown. The CDR3 consists of 11 residues. CDR1 MNHNS and CDR2 SASEGT come from the germline V gene. V gave up 6 bases and J gave up 3 bases, with 6 bases separating them. This chain links TRBV6-1 with TRBJ2-7; D not resolved. This TCR came from a human donor in good health; the cells came from an allogeneic mixed lymphocyte reaction. The sequenced sample was CFSE-low (dividing) CD8+ T cells sorted from an allogeneic mixed lymphocyte reaction. The DNA for the CDR3 is TGTGCCAGCAGCCTCAACTACGAGCAGTACTTC. Encoded protein: CASSLNYEQYF.